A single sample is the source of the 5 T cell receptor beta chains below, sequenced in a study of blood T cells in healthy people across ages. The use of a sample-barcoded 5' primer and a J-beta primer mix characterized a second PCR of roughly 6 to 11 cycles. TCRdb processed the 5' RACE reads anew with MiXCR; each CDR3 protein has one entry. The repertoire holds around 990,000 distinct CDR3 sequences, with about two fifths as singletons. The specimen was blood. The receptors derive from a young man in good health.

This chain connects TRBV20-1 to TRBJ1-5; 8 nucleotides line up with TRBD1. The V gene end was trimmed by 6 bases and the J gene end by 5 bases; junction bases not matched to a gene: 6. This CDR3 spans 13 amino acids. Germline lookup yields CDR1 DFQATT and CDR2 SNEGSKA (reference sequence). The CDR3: CSARQGNDQPQHF. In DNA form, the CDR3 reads TGCAGTGCCCGACAGGGGAATGATCAGCCCCAGCATTTT.

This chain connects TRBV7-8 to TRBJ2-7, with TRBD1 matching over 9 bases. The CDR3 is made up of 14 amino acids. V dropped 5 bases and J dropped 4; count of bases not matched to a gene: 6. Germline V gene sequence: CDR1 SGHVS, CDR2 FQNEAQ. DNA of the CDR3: TGTGCCAGCAGCCTGTTCGGGACAGGGTACGAGCAGTACTTC. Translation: CASSLFGTGYEQYF.

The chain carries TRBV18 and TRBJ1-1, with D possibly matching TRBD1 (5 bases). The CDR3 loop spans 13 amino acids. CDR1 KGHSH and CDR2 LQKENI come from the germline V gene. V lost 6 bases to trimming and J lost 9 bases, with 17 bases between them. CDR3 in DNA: TGTGCCAGCTCCCCCGCGGGGCAGGGAAAAGCTTTCTTT. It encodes CASSPAGQGKAFF.

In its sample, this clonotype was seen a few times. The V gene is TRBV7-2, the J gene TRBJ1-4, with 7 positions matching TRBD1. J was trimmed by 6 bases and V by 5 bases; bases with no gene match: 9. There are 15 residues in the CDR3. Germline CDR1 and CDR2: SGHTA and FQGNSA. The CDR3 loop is CASSAQSGTDEKLFF. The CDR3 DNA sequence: TGTGCCAGCAGCGCTCAATCCGGGACAGATGAAAAACTGTTTTTT. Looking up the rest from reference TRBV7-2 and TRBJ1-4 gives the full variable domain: GAGVSQSPSNKVTEKGKDVELRCDPISGHTALYWYRQSLGQGLEFLIYFQGNSAPDKSGLPSDRFSAERTGGSVSTLTIQRTQQEDSAVYLCASSAQSGTDEKLFFGSGTQLSVL.

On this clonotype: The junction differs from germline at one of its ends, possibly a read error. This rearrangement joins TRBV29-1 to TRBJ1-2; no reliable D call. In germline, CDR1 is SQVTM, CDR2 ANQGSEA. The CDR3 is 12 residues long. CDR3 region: CSVETVGYDYTF. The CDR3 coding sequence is TGCAGCGTTGAAACAGTTGGCTATGACTACACCTTC.